This T cell receptor beta chain derives from a study of blood T cells in healthy people across ages. Study-wide points: Older individuals had lower TCR beta diversity per million T cells (the decline was roughly linear). Using unsorted PBMCs precluded a conclusive naive versus antigen-experienced comparison.

Then a second PCR, running roughly 7 to 11 cycles, was carried out with a sample-barcoded 5' primer and a J-beta primer mix. TCRdb itself ran the 5' RACE reads through MiXCR, one entry per CDR3 protein. Here the sample spans approximately 1.5 million distinct CDR3 sequences, 30% to 35% being singletons. This clonotype was seen repeatedly, ten times or more. The antigen is not known. Germline values: CDR1 SQVTM, CDR2 ANQGSEA. The CDR3 consists of 12 residues. With 6 bases clipped from V and 5 bases from J, the junction kept 5 bases outside the gene matches. Every sample yielded at least 6 million isolated PBMCs.

The V call is TRBV29-1, the J call TRBJ2-7, with TRBD1 identical over 9 bases. This sequence originates from a woman aged 25-40 years in good health. The sample was blood. The CDR3 DNA sequence: TGCAGCGTGGACAGGGGTAGGGACGAGCAGTACTTC. This encodes CSVDRGRDEQYF.